These 14 T cell receptor beta chains were sequenced from one sample in a study of blood T cell repertoires in COVID-19. Assay used: immunoSEQ multiplex PCR; TCRdb lists only in-frame clones, some missing. The data show over 50,000 clones, about 85% seen once. Sequenced material: peripheral blood. These receptor sequences come from a human donor in a cohort sampled during active COVID-19.

V and J are TRBV18 and TRBJ2-7, with TRBD1 matching over 9 bases. This CDR3 comprises 16 residues. Germline CDR1 and CDR2: KGHSH and LQKENI. Trimming removed 4 bases from V and 3 bases from J; junction bases left unmatched: 10. In DNA form, the CDR3 reads TGTGCCAGCTCACTCAGCCTTCCGGGACAGGGCTACGAGCAGTACTTC. Its protein is CASSLSLPGQGYEQYF.

The chain recombines TRBV9 with TRBJ2-7; TRBD2 matches at 8 bases. V gave up 4 bases and J gave up 3 bases; unmatched junction bases: 9. The CDR3 consists of 15 residues. In germline, CDR1 is SGDLS, CDR2 YYNGEE. The CDR3 DNA sequence: TGTGCCAGCAGCCTCGCGAGCGGGAGTCTCTACGAGCAGTACTTC. Translation: CASSLASGSLYEQYF.

The chain joins TRBV9 to TRBJ2-2; TRBD2 agrees at 8 bases. Looked up from germline, CDR1 is SGDLS and CDR2 is YYNGEE. V lost 3 bases, J lost 2 bases, and 3 bases stayed unmatched. The CDR3 runs to 15 residues. CDR3 coding DNA: TGTGCCAGCAGCGCCGGGGGGGCAAACACCGGGGAGCTGTTTTTT. Its protein product is CASSAGGANTGELFF.

The V gene is TRBV27, the J gene TRBJ2-3; 7 bases line up with TRBD2. Germline lookup yields CDR1 MNHEY and CDR2 SMNVEV (reference sequence). The trim removed 2 bases at V and 9 bases at J, leaving 5 bases unmatched. This CDR3 has 13 residues. CDR3 protein: CASSLGGGRTQYF. In DNA form, the CDR3 reads TGTGCCAGCAGTTTAGGGGGAGGGAGGACGCAGTATTTT.

This chain links TRBV27 with TRBJ2-7; 8 bases map to TRBD1. The V gene end was trimmed by 5 bases and the J gene end by 4 bases; junction bases not matched to a gene: 4. This CDR3 spans 13 amino acids. Germline CDR1 MNHEY, CDR2 SMNVEV (reference sequence). The CDR3 reads CASSIQGAYEQYF. CDR3 coding DNA: TGTGCCAGCAGTATTCAGGGGGCTTACGAGCAGTACTTC.

The chain links TRBV3-1 (or the pseudogene TRBV3-2) to TRBJ2-4, with 13 bases matching TRBD2. CDR3 length: 16 amino acids. The V gene's germline CDR1 is LGHDT and CDR2 YNNKEL (reference sequence). V trimming: 5 bases; J trimming: 8 bases; junction bases outside the gene matches: 9. The CDR3 reads CASSYWTSGSGDIQYF. Here the CDR3 DNA reads TGTGCCAGCAGCTACTGGACTAGCGGGAGCGGGGACATTCAGTACTTC.

The CDR3 region has the DNA TGTGCCAGCAGCCCTCTTGGCAGGGGGCTCAACGAGCAGTACTTC. Amino acid sequence: CASSPLGRGLNEQYF. The chain joins TRBV21-1 to TRBJ2-7; the DNA was not compared with TRBD1, the D call given in the table. TRBV21-1 is a pseudogene segment. The CDR3 covers 15 residues.

The V gene is TRBV9, the J gene TRBJ2-7, with a possible D match to TRBD1 (6 bases). CDR3 length: 14 amino acids. Germline assignment: CDR1 SGDLS and CDR2 YYNGEE. V was cut by 2 bases and J by 6 bases, with 15 bases left in between. This chain's CDR3 is CASSVAGTPFEQYF. The CDR3 DNA is TGTGCCAGCAGCGTCGCAGGGACACCCTTCGAGCAGTACTTC.

The chain links TRBV3-1 (or the pseudogene TRBV3-2) to TRBJ2-3; possible D gene TRBD2, 6 bases. The germline V and J ends were trimmed by 0 bases and 1 base, with 11 bases remaining between them. Germline values: CDR1 LGHDT, CDR2 YNNKEL (reference sequence). This CDR3 spans 16 amino acids. DNA of the CDR3: TGTGCCAGCAGCCAAGATTTGGAGGGTGGCACAGATACGCAGTATTTT. Translation: CASSQDLEGGTDTQYF.

This clone was detected a few times. Written as DNA, the CDR3 is TGTGCCAGCAGCTTAAGCTGGGGCGCGGGAGGTTCACCCCTCCACTTT. Translating gives CASSLSWGAGGSPLHF. The V call is TRBV11-2, the J call TRBJ1-6; TRBD1 is a possible D gene (5 bases). CDR1 and CDR2 from the germline V gene are SGHAT and FQNNGV. The V end was cut by 2 bases, the J end by 9 bases, with 17 bases between. CDR3 size: 16 residues.

In its sample, this clone was seen once. The chain links TRBV9 to TRBJ2-1, with 9 bases identical to TRBD2. The CDR3 runs to 18 residues. Germline V CDR1 and CDR2: SGDLS, YYNGEE. V lost 1 base, J lost 5 bases, and 13 bases stayed unmatched. Written as DNA, the CDR3 is TGTGCCAGCAGCGTATCGCGACTAGGGACTAGCTCTGACAATGAGCAGTTCTTC. It codes for CASSVSRLGTSSDNEQFF.

This chain links TRBV7-2 with TRBJ2-3; D call uncertain. This CDR3 region has 15 residues. V was clipped by 3 bases and J by 2 bases, with 12 bases between them. In germline, CDR1 is SGHTA, CDR2 FQGNSA. Here the CDR3 DNA reads TGTGCCAGCAGCTTTCAGCAGGCCTACACAGATACGCAGTATTTT. Protein sequence: CASSFQQAYTDTQYF.

CDR3 coding DNA: TGTGCCAGCACCTCGGACAGGTTCAACTATGGTGGCTACACCTTC. This translates into CASTSDRFNYGGYTF. The genes are TRBV6-5 and TRBJ1-2; TRBD1 matches 7 bases. This CDR3 is built from 15 residues. The ends lost 7 bases at V and 7 bases at J; junction bases unmatched: 15. The V gene's germline CDR1 is MNHEY and CDR2 SVGAGI.

The chain uses TRBV4-3 and TRBJ2-7, with 9 bases identical to TRBD2. V trimming: 0 bases; J trimming: 2 bases; junction bases outside the gene matches: 5. Per germline, CDR1 LGHNA and CDR2 YSLEER. The CDR3 covers 16 residues. CDR3 residues: CASSQDRLAVAYEQYF. The CDR3 DNA reads as TGCGCCAGCAGCCAAGATCGACTAGCGGTGGCCTACGAGCAGTACTTC.